Listed below are T cell receptor beta chains from one sample, sequenced in a study of T cell repertoires in cytomegalovirus infection. TCRdb re-called the reads with MiXCR, one entry per CDR3 protein. This sample has roughly 700,000 distinct CDR3 sequences, with 33% found just once. For these receptors, no antigen is known. The starting material was cultured PBMCs, obtained from culture after CMV antigen stimulation. The receptors here all came from a human donor in good health (CMV status not recorded). Some clones in this sample may be carry-over from other donors' samples. Both conserved end residues are part of each CDR3. A D gene is named only where the DNA matches it firmly. The listing skips clone size in some rows; elsewhere it reads once, few, many or a size class.

j_call: TRBJ2-7
v_call: TRBV2
clone_size: few
d_call: TRBD2
cdr3_nt: TGTGCCAGCAGTGCGCTAACTAGCGGGGGAAAGTACGAGCAGTACTTC
cdr3_aa: CASSALTSGGKYEQYF

j_call: TRBJ2-3
v_call: TRBV20-1
clone_size: NA
d_call: NA
cdr3_nt: TGCAGTGCTAGAGATGGGGCTAGGGGCGGGTATACGCAGTATTTT
cdr3_aa: CSARDGARGGYTQYF

j_call: TRBJ1-1
v_call: TRBV6-2/TRBV6-3
clone_size: few
d_call: TRBD1
cdr3_nt: TGTGCCAGCAGTCCGGGACAGGGTTGGGTGAACACTGAAGCTTTCTTT
cdr3_aa: CASSPGQGWVNTEAFF

j_call: TRBJ2-2
v_call: TRBV7-2
clone_size: once
d_call: NA
cdr3_nt: TGTGCCAGCAGCCCTCCGTGGGGGGCGAACACCGGGGAGCTGTTTTTT
cdr3_aa: CASSPPWGANTGELFF

j_call: TRBJ2-1
v_call: TRBV24-1
clone_size: NA
d_call: TRBD1
cdr3_nt: TGTGCCACCAGTCCCGGGACAGGGGCGAATACCAATGAGCAGTTCTTC
cdr3_aa: CATSPGTGANTNEQFF

j_call: TRBJ2-3
v_call: TRBV12-3/TRBV12-4
clone_size: NA
d_call: TRBD2
cdr3_nt: TGTGCCAGCGGGGTAGCGGGACGTAACACAGATACGCAGTATTTT
cdr3_aa: CASGVAGRNTDTQYF

j_call: TRBJ1-2
v_call: TRBV4-1
clone_size: few
d_call: NA
cdr3_nt: TGCGCCAGCAGCCAAGTGTCCCGACGTGGCAGAAACTACACCTTC
cdr3_aa: CASSQVSRRGRNYTF

j_call: TRBJ2-1
v_call: TRBV15
clone_size: NA
d_call: NA
cdr3_nt: TGTGCCACCAGCAGGAGGGGGGGTGAGCAGTTCTTC
cdr3_aa: CATSRRGGEQFF

j_call: TRBJ2-1
v_call: TRBV10-3
clone_size: few
d_call: NA
cdr3_nt: TGTGCCATCAGTGAAGGGGGAGGGCCCTACAATGAGCAGTTCTTC
cdr3_aa: CAISEGGGPYNEQFF

j_call: TRBJ1-6
v_call: TRBV6-6
clone_size: few
d_call: NA
cdr3_nt: TGTGCCAGCAGTCACGGGGGGGGGCATTCACCCCTCCACTTT
cdr3_aa: CASSHGGGHSPLHF

j_call: TRBJ2-3
v_call: TRBV6-8
clone_size: NA
d_call: NA
cdr3_nt: TGTGCCAGCAGCCCGGCAGGGGGGGGTGATACGCAGTATTTT
cdr3_aa: CASSPAGGGDTQYF

j_call: TRBJ1-4
v_call: TRBV4-1
clone_size: NA
d_call: TRBD1
cdr3_nt: TGCGCCAGCAGCCAAGAGTTTACAGGGGAGGAAAAACTGTTTTTT
cdr3_aa: CASSQEFTGEEKLFF

j_call: TRBJ2-3
v_call: TRBV10-3
clone_size: few
d_call: TRBD2
cdr3_nt: TGTGCCATCAGTGACCACACCAGCGGGGGGGCCCTGGATACGCAGTATTTT
cdr3_aa: CAISDHTSGGALDTQYF

j_call: TRBJ2-3
v_call: TRBV12-3/TRBV12-4
clone_size: NA
d_call: TRBD1
cdr3_nt: TGTGCCAGCAGAGCCCCCACGACAGGGGGCACAGATACGCAGTATTTT
cdr3_aa: CASRAPTTGGTDTQYF

j_call: TRBJ1-3
v_call: TRBV7-2
clone_size: many
d_call: NA
cdr3_nt: TGTGCCAGCAGCCTACGACAGCCCTCTGGAAACACCATATATTTT
cdr3_aa: CASSLRQPSGNTIYF

j_call: TRBJ1-2
v_call: TRBV12-3/TRBV12-4
clone_size: NA
d_call: TRBD1
cdr3_nt: TGTGCCAGCAGTTTGTCAGGGGGGAATGGCTACACCTTC
cdr3_aa: CASSLSGGNGYTF

j_call: TRBJ1-1
v_call: TRBV12-3/TRBV12-4
clone_size: NA
d_call: NA
cdr3_nt: TGTGCCAGCAGAACACCAGCGAACACTGAAGCTTTCTTT
cdr3_aa: CASRTPANTEAFF

j_call: TRBJ1-1
v_call: TRBV28
clone_size: few
d_call: NA
cdr3_nt: TGTGCCAGCAGTTTTGAGGGGTTGAACACTGAAGCTTTCTTT
cdr3_aa: CASSFEGLNTEAFF

j_call: TRBJ2-1
v_call: TRBV7-4
clone_size: NA
d_call: NA
cdr3_nt: TGTGCCAGCAGCCCAGCCCGGGCATCAAGGCGGTACAATGAGCAGTTCTTC
cdr3_aa: CASSPARASRRYNEQFF

j_call: TRBJ2-1
v_call: TRBV7-9
clone_size: NA
d_call: TRBD2
cdr3_nt: TGTGCCAGCAGCCGGGGGGGCCAGCAGTTCTTC
cdr3_aa: CASSRGGQQFF

j_call: TRBJ2-3
v_call: TRBV7-2
clone_size: many
d_call: NA
cdr3_nt: TGTGCCAGCAGCCCAAATGGGGGGACAGATACGCAGTATTTT
cdr3_aa: CASSPNGGTDTQYF

j_call: TRBJ1-5
v_call: TRBV7-8
clone_size: many
d_call: NA
cdr3_nt: TGTGCCACAGGCCGACACCTTAGCAATCAGCCCCAGCATTTT
cdr3_aa: CATGRHLSNQPQHF

j_call: TRBJ1-6
v_call: TRBV18
clone_size: NA
d_call: NA
cdr3_nt: TGTGCCAGCTCACCGAACAGGGAGGGTAATTCACCCCTCCACTTT
cdr3_aa: CASSPNREGNSPLHF

j_call: TRBJ2-3
v_call: TRBV2
clone_size: once
d_call: TRBD2
cdr3_nt: TGTGCCAGCAGTGAACCTACTAGCGGGAGGGCCTTACAAGATACGCAGTATTTT
cdr3_aa: CASSEPTSGRALQDTQYF

j_call: TRBJ2-6
v_call: TRBV18
clone_size: NA
d_call: NA
cdr3_nt: TGTGCCAGCTCTCCCGGGACCGCTCTCGGGGCCAACGTCCTGACTTTC
cdr3_aa: CASSPGTALGANVLTF

j_call: TRBJ1-6
v_call: TRBV7-2
clone_size: few
d_call: NA
cdr3_nt: TGTGCCAGCACTCCCCGGGCTTATAGGGGTTCACCCCTCCACTTT
cdr3_aa: CASTPRAYRGSPLHF

j_call: TRBJ1-1
v_call: TRBV6-5
clone_size: NA
d_call: NA
cdr3_nt: TGTGCCAGCAGCAGGGGACCCCAGGTCACTGAAGCTTTCTTT
cdr3_aa: CASSRGPQVTEAFF

j_call: TRBJ1-2
v_call: TRBV20-1
clone_size: few
d_call: TRBD1
cdr3_nt: TGCAGTGCTAGCAAAGACAGGGTTAACTATGGCTACACCTTC
cdr3_aa: CSASKDRVNYGYTF

j_call: TRBJ1-6
v_call: TRBV2
clone_size: NA
d_call: NA
cdr3_nt: TGTGCCAGCAGTGGAGGGCGGGGGAGCCAACTCCACTTT
cdr3_aa: CASSGGRGSQLHF

j_call: TRBJ1-6
v_call: TRBV20-1
clone_size: few
d_call: TRBD1
cdr3_nt: TGCAGTGCCGCGTTGGGGACAGGGGTGGGTGGCTCCTATAATTCACCCCTCCACTTT
cdr3_aa: CSAALGTGVGGSYNSPLHF

j_call: TRBJ1-2
v_call: TRBV20-1
clone_size: NA
d_call: NA
cdr3_nt: TGCAGTGCTAGAGATGCCTCCCTGGGGCAGCTAAACTATGGCTACACCTTC
cdr3_aa: CSARDASLGQLNYGYTF

j_call: TRBJ1-1
v_call: TRBV4-3
clone_size: NA
d_call: NA
cdr3_nt: TGCGCCAGCAGCCAAGATTGGCCGGCTGAAGCTTTCTTT
cdr3_aa: CASSQDWPAEAFF

j_call: TRBJ2-3
v_call: TRBV6-1
clone_size: few
d_call: NA
cdr3_nt: TGTGCCAGCAGTGAAGTTAACCTGGATACGCAGTATTTT
cdr3_aa: CASSEVNLDTQYF

j_call: TRBJ2-7
v_call: TRBV28
clone_size: NA
d_call: NA
cdr3_nt: TGTGCCAGCAGTCCCCGACTAGGGATCTCCTACGAGCAGTACTTC
cdr3_aa: CASSPRLGISYEQYF

j_call: TRBJ1-1
v_call: TRBV14
clone_size: NA
d_call: NA
cdr3_nt: TGTGCCAGCAGCCAAAACCTAGGGACGGAGGGCGAGACCTCTTTT
cdr3_aa: CASSQNLGTEGETSF

j_call: TRBJ2-3
v_call: TRBV7-2
clone_size: few
d_call: NA
cdr3_nt: TGTGCCAGCAGCTTAAGTTGGGGCACAGATACGCAGTATTTT
cdr3_aa: CASSLSWGTDTQYF

j_call: TRBJ2-4
v_call: TRBV4-1
clone_size: NA
d_call: TRBD2
cdr3_nt: TGCGCCAGCAGCCAAGAGGATAGCGGGGGGTTTAACATTCAGTACTTC
cdr3_aa: CASSQEDSGGFNIQYF

j_call: TRBJ2-3
v_call: TRBV5-1
clone_size: NA
d_call: TRBD2
cdr3_nt: TGCGCCAGCAGCCACGGTCTAGCGGGACCCTTGGATACGCAGTATTTT
cdr3_aa: CASSHGLAGPLDTQYF

j_call: TRBJ2-1
v_call: TRBV28
clone_size: NA
d_call: NA
cdr3_nt: TGTGCCAGCAGTTCCCCGGGACTTAGAAGCTCCTACAATGAGCAGTTCTTC
cdr3_aa: CASSSPGLRSSYNEQFF

j_call: TRBJ2-3
v_call: TRBV7-9
clone_size: NA
d_call: TRBD2
cdr3_nt: TGTGCCAGCAGCTTAGCGCTTAGCGGGAGGTTCACAGATACGCAGTATTTT
cdr3_aa: CASSLALSGRFTDTQYF

j_call: TRBJ2-7
v_call: TRBV10-3
clone_size: few
d_call: TRBD2
cdr3_nt: TGTGCCATCAGTGAAAGAACTAGCGGGAGCCCCTACGAGCAGTACTTC
cdr3_aa: CAISERTSGSPYEQYF